The next 5 T cell receptor beta chains were all read from a single sample in a study of T cell responses to AZD1222 COVID-19 vaccine. TCRdb's copy holds only in-frame clones and misses some; the assay was immunoSEQ multiplex PCR. The top ten hold 1% of the sample, which has 200,000 to 250,000 clones, under 95% seen once. The sample consisted of peripheral blood, taken on day 0 of MenACWY control vaccination. Receptor source: an adult in good health.

This clone has a handful of counts. The chain couples TRBV28 to TRBJ1-2; D call uncertain. The V gene lost 5 bases and the J gene lost 8 bases, with 15 bases spanning the gap. CDR1 and CDR2 from the germline V gene are MDHEN and SYDVKM. The CDR3 is 13 amino acids. The CDR3 DNA reads TGTGCCAGCAGTACCTCTCGTAGGGAGGGCTACACCTTC. It specifies CASSTSRREGYTF.

This chain connects TRBV7-2 to TRBJ1-2; 10 nucleotides line up with TRBD1. The ends lost 5 bases at V and 5 bases at J; junction bases unmatched: 2. The germline gives CDR1 SGHTA, CDR2 FQGNSA. CDR3 size: 13 residues. The CDR3 bases are TGTGCCAGCAGCCGACAGGGGGCTTATGGCTACACCTTC. This encodes CASSRQGAYGYTF.

V usage is TRBV2 and J usage is TRBJ2-3; 10 bases fit TRBD1. CDR3 size: 15 residues. Germline lookup yields CDR1 SNHLY and CDR2 FYNNEI. V lost 6 bases and J lost 5; bases outside the gene matches: 8. The CDR3 region is CASSREGQGLDTQYF. The CDR3 coding sequence is TGTGCCAGCAGCCGCGAGGGACAGGGGCTAGATACGCAGTATTTT.

Concerning this clone: The junction and the germline gene differ at one end; a read error may be behind it. V gene TRBV2 combines with J gene TRBJ1-1; possible D gene TRBD1, 5 bases. The CDR3 sequence is 12 residues long. Per germline, CDR1 SNHLY and CDR2 FYNNEI. CDR3 DNA: TGTGCCAGCAGCGAAGACAGCTATGAAGCTTTCTTT. Amino acid sequence: CASSEDSYEAFF.

The chain combines TRBV9 with TRBJ1-3; D remains ambiguous. V lost 6 bases and J 1 base, leaving 11 bases between the germline ends. Per germline, CDR1 SGDLS and CDR2 YYNGEE. The CDR3 extends over 14 amino acids. The CDR3 DNA is TGTGCCAGCACCTCGACTCTTTCTGGAAACACCATATATTTT. This sequence encodes CASTSTLSGNTIYF.